The entry below gives a single T cell receptor beta chain sequence along with its context. The antigen is unknown. This sample was taken from a study of T cell repertoires in cytomegalovirus infection. Study conclusions and caveats: Carriers of CMV and the relevant HLA type were discriminated by public TCR beta frequency.

Germline CDR1 and CDR2: SEHNR and FQNEAQ (reference sequence). V gave up 5 bases and J gave up 8 bases; unmatched junction bases: 7. This CDR3 spans 13 amino acids. TCRdb used MiXCR to reprocess the reads, holding one entry per CDR3 protein. The table records about 55,000 distinct CDR3 sequences, roughly 20% of them present only once. The chain joins TRBV7-9 to TRBJ1-2; 8 nucleotides align to TRBD1. The sample in question was CD8+ T cells from cultured PBMCs, obtained from culture after CMV antigen stimulation. The TCR sequence derives from a human donor in good health (CMV status not recorded). Some clones in this sample may be carry-over from other donors' samples. DNA of the CDR3: TGTGCCAGCAGCCAGGACAGGGAGGGCGGCTACACCTTC. Residues: CASSQDREGGYTF.